This T cell receptor (beta chain) was captured in a study of post-analysis software for immune sequencing data. General study findings and limits: Same-batch preparations were strongly co-clustered by F measure. Patients had higher frequencies than controls of roughly five TRBV segments, including TRBV5-6, TRBV5-1 and TRBV20-1.

The TCR beta cDNA libraries contained unique molecular identifiers. From approximately 0.95 to 9.8 million T cells, 500,000 or so cDNA molecules were obtained. TCRdb redid the calling of the PCR reads with MiXCR, one entry per CDR3 protein. The sample shows roughly 620,000 distinct CDR3 sequences, 40% to 50% of them seen only once. With regard to this clonotype: Its specificity is not known. At one end, the junction sequence differs from germline, possibly due to a read error.

Germline-derived CDR1 and CDR2 are SSHAT and FNYEAQ (reference sequence). The CDR3 is 13 amino acids. The chain links TRBV7-7 to TRBJ2-5; perhaps TRBD1 as D (6 bases). Sequenced material: blood. The sequence was collected from a girl aged 10-17 years with multiple sclerosis. This CDR3 reads CASSLGQLETQYF. DNA of the CDR3: TGTGCTAGCAGCTTAGGACAGCTAGAGACCCAGTACTTC.